These 2 T cell receptor beta chains were all obtained from the same sample, sequenced in a study of cytomegalovirus exposure and HLA in healthy donors. Primers included in the PCR were 60 Vbeta and 13 Jbeta primers. This table comes from immunoSEQ multiplex PCR, and its TCRdb copy is limited to in-frame clones, with some not included. The top ten clones hold about 7.8% of a sample with around 62,000 clones, 75% of them seen once. The sample consisted of PBMCs. The receptors were sampled from a man aged 55-75 years in good health and CMV-seropositive.

CDR3 sequence reads: CASNGQGASYQPQHF. The DNA for the CDR3 is TGTGCCAGCAACGGACAGGGGGCTTCATATCAGCCCCAGCATTTT. The genes are TRBV6-6 and TRBJ1-5; 11 bases line up with TRBD1. The CDR3 spans 15 residues. Germline-derived CDR1 and CDR2 are MNHNY and SVGAGI (reference sequence). With 7 bases clipped from V and 5 bases from J, the junction kept 7 bases outside the gene matches.

The chain employs TRBV5-6 and TRBJ1-6; D is uncertain. The V end lost 2 bases, the J end lost 11 bases, and 14 bases lay between the germline ends. CDR3 length equals 14 residues. Per the germline V gene, CDR1 is SGHDT and CDR2 is YYEEEE. CDR3 DNA: TGTGCCAGCAGCTTAAGATCAAACGGGACACCCCTCCACTTT. This gives the protein CASSLRSNGTPLHF.